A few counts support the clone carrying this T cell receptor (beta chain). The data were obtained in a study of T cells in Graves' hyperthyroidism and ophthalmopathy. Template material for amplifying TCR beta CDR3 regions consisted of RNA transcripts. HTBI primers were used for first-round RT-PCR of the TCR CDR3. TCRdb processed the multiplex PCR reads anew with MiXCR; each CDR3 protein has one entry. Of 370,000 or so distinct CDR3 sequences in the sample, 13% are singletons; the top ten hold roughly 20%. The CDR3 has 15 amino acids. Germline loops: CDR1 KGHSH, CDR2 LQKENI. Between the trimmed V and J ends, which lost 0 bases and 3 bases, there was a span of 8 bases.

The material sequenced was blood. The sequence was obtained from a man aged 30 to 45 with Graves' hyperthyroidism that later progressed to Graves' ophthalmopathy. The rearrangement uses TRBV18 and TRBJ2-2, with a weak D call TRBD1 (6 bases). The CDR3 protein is CASSPPRQDTGELFF. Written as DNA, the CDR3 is TGTGCCAGCTCACCACCCAGACAGGACACCGGGGAGCTGTTTTTT.